This T cell receptor (beta chain) was obtained from a study of blood T cell repertoires in COVID-19 (TCRdb year 2020). In the study overall: Samples from collaborators originated in the United States, Italy and Spain and spanned both the acute and convalescent phases of COVID-19. The repertoires were made available in a free public database intended to serve as a resource for research on the immune response to SARS-CoV-2. Deeply sampled blood TCRbeta repertoires from subjects exposed to, actively infected with, or recovered from COVID-19 were included in the dataset. The material from the prospective study consisted of cDNA or gDNA derived from T cells, B-cell-depleted T cells, or PBMCs. The samples were drawn from two sources: the first 160 participants of the ongoing ImmuneRACE study, and 1,000 to 1,500 subjects contributed by 6 global collaborators. Sample metadata almost always included a de-identified subject ID, COVID-19 status, age in years and sex. HLA class I and class II types, where available, came from metadata supplied by the sample provider rather than from assay-based typing. Study-wide conclusions, independent of this receptor: How much clinical and demographic metadata was included differed by source and by participant, and the metadata was provided uncurated.

The immunoSEQ Assay, a bias-controlled multiplex PCR, was used to amplify TCRbeta CDR3 regions from genomic DNA. Turning to the authors' computational methods: The number of nucleated cells in each sample was estimated from the amplification of reference gene primers within the assay. To quantify the absolute abundance of each unique TCRbeta CDR3 rearrangement, sequence reads were collapsed and filtered. For each sample, productive Simpson clonality was calculated as the square root of Simpson's diversity index across productive rearrangements. In TCRdb, the immuneACCESS table is reduced to in-frame sequences with V and J assigned. These tables do not hold every clone; where another copy was compared, an unresolved V gene accounts for under half, and the others remain unexplained. V, J and clone size were drawn from that table, and D and trimming were deduced from the DNA. This sample gives about half a million clones in total; 80% to 90% of them show up just once. Of the sample, approximately 2.9% falls within the top ten clones.

On this clone: The antigen it binds to is not known. Base qualities were left out, and no much larger clone turns up one base away.

Whole blood was collected in K2EDTA tubes by collaborating institutions according to the institutions' own protocols. Collaborator samples were shipped for TCRbeta analysis as frozen whole blood, isolated PBMCs, or DNA extracted from either sample type. V is pruned by 6 bases and J by 2 bases, leaving 5 bases of the junction without a gene match. Sequences SGHTA (CDR1) and FQGNSA (CDR2) are obtained from the germline V gene. From the cysteine up to the phenylalanine, the CDR3 has a length of 14 residues. Solely the CDR3 DNA is kept, with 42 bases framed from the first base. The chain couples TRBV7-2 to TRBJ2-7, with 9 junctional bases fitting TRBD2. The sequencing sample was made of peripheral blood. The clonotype originates from a human donor in a cohort sampled during active COVID-19. The DNA reads as follows: TGTGCCAGCAGAATAGCGGGAGCGCCCTACGAGCAGTACTTC. Translated, it gives CASRIAGAPYEQYF. Outside the CDR3, residues come from the reference TRBV7-2 and TRBJ2-7 proteins, so the full variable domain is: GAGVSQSPSNKVTEKGKDVELRCDPISGHTALYWYRQSLGQGLEFLIYFQGNSAPDKSGLPSDRFSAERTGGSVSTLTIQRTQQEDSAVYLCASRIAGAPYEQYFGPGTRLTVT.